These 10 T cell receptor beta chains were sequenced from one sample in a study of CD8 T cells in ankylosing spondylitis. The study, taken as a whole, reports: Characteristic of ankylosing spondylitis blood, it appeared, was a TCR beta motif comprising several highly homologous variants.

These receptors lack a known antigen. TCRdb used MiXCR to reprocess the 5' RACE reads, holding one entry per CDR3 protein. The sample lists 670,000 or so distinct CDR3 sequences; around a fifth were seen once. Material for sequencing was blood, either unsorted or a sorted T cell fraction (not recorded which). The receptor set was obtained from a male donor with ankylosing spondylitis.

This chain joins TRBV7-6 and TRBJ2-1; D tentatively reads TRBD1 or TRBD2 (5 bases each). V dropped 5 bases and J dropped 7 bases, with 12 bases sitting between them. Germline loops: CDR1 SGHVS, CDR2 FNYEAQ. This CDR3 is 13 amino acids long. This chain's CDR3 is CASSPGAPNEQFF. In nucleotides, the CDR3 is TGTGCCAGCAGCCCCGGGGCGCCAAATGAGCAGTTCTTC.

The chain uses TRBV18 and TRBJ2-1, with TRBD2 matching 12 bases. From germline, CDR1 is KGHSH and CDR2 LQKENI. The length of the CDR3 is 18 residues. After removal of 4 bases from V and 3 bases from J, the junction contained 10 bases not matched to a gene. This CDR3 is CASSRPATSGRLYNEQFF. CDR3 bases: TGTGCCAGCTCACGACCCGCAACTAGCGGGAGGCTCTACAATGAGCAGTTCTTC.

This clonotype has a handful of counts. The J gene is TRBJ1-2, the V gene TRBV5-1; 8 positions agree with TRBD1. The CDR3 is 13 amino acids. CDR1 and CDR2 from the germline V gene are SGHRS and YFSETQ. Unmatched junction bases numbered 4, after V lost 3 bases and J lost 6 bases. CDR3 nucleotides: TGCGCCAGCAGCTACCAGGGGGCTGATGGCTACACCTTC. It translates to CASSYQGADGYTF. Full variable domain (outside the CDR3, taken from reference TRBV5-1 and TRBJ1-2): KAGVTQTPRYLIKTRGQQVTLSCSPISGHRSVSWYQQTPGQGLQFLFEYFSETQRNKGNFPGRFSGRQFSNSRSEMNVSTLELGDSALYLCASSYQGADGYTFGSGTRLTVV.

A few counts support this clonotype. The V and J genes are TRBV20-1 and TRBJ2-7, with 7 bases that match TRBD2. The CDR3 covers 15 residues. The trim removed 2 bases at V and 3 bases at J, leaving 10 bases unmatched. Germline CDR1 and CDR2: DFQATT and SNEGSKA (reference sequence). The DNA of the CDR3 is TGCAGTGCTAGAACTCGAGTAGCGGGCCTCTACGAGCAGTACTTC. Translation gives CSARTRVAGLYEQYF.

This chain joins TRBV2 and TRBJ1-5, with 7 positions matching TRBD1. The V gene's germline CDR1 is SNHLY and CDR2 FYNNEI. V lost 2 bases to trimming and J lost 3 bases; unmatched junction nucleotides: 10. CDR3 length: 17 amino acids. The CDR3 reads CASSEPTGIGFNQPQHF. The CDR3 DNA reads TGTGCCAGCAGTGAACCGACAGGGATAGGCTTCAATCAGCCCCAGCATTTT.

This clonotype has a handful of counts. The CDR3 here is CASSLEGRAGELFF. Written as DNA, the CDR3 is TGTGCCAGCAGCTTAGAAGGGAGAGCCGGGGAGCTGTTTTTT. This rearrangement joins TRBV7-3 to TRBJ2-2; perhaps TRBD2 as D (5 bases). This CDR3 is built from 14 residues. CDR1 is SGHTA, CDR2 FQGTGA, per germline. Trimming cost V 2 bases and J 6 bases, with 10 bases left between them.

The sample holds a few counts of this clonotype. The CDR3 nucleotides read TGTGCCAGCAGTCACGTGGTAGCGGGGGGCGTTGGGCAGTTCTTC. It encodes CASSHVVAGGVGQFF. V gene TRBV12-3 or TRBV12-4 combines with J gene TRBJ2-1; 10 bases are shared with TRBD2. The trim removed 5 bases at V and 12 bases at J, leaving 13 bases unmatched. The CDR3 consists of 15 residues.

In its sample, this clonotype was seen a few times. The chain joins TRBV20-1 to TRBJ2-5; D may be TRBD1 (6 bases). The V end lost 5 bases, the J end lost 5 bases, and 15 bases lay between the germline ends. The V gene's germline CDR1 is DFQATT and CDR2 SNEGSKA (reference sequence). The CDR3 loop spans 13 amino acids. The CDR3 DNA reads TGCAGTGCTGAACAGGGTGGAGGCGAGACCCAGTACTTC. This encodes CSAEQGGGETQYF.

This clonotype was seen more than once but under ten times. The chain combines TRBV5-1 with TRBJ2-7, with 10 positions matching TRBD2. Germline values: CDR1 SGHRS, CDR2 YFSETQ. CDR3 size: 14 residues. J lost 3 bases, V lost 4 bases, and 4 bases had no gene match. The CDR3 DNA is TGCGCCAGCAGCACTAGCGGGGATTTCTACGAGCAGTACTTC. Protein sequence: CASSTSGDFYEQYF.

The J gene is TRBJ2-7, the V gene TRBV5-6, with D unresolved. CDR1 and CDR2 (germline): SGHDT, YYEEEE. The CDR3 totals 14 residues. The V and J ends lost 7 bases and 3 bases respectively, with 17 bases between them. CDR3 in DNA: TGTGCCAGCGGCTCCGTGGTCCTCTGCTACGAGCAGTACTTC. It yields the protein CASGSVVLCYEQYF.